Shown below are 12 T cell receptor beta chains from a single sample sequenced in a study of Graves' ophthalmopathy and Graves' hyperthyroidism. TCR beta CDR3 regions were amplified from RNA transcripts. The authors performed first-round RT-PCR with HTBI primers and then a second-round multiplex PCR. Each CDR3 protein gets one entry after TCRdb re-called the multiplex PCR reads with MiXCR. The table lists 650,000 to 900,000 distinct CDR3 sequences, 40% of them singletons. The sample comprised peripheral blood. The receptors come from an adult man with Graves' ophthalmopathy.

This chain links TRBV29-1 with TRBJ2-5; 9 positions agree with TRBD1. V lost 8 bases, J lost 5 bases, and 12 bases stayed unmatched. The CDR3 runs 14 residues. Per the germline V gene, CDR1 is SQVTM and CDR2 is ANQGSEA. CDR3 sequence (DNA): TGCAGCACACCAGGACAGGGGCAGTGGGAGACCCAGTACTTC. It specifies CSTPGQGQWETQYF.

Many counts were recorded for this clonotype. The CDR3 DNA is TGTGCCAGCAGCTTCAGACGGAACCAAGAGACCCAGTACTTC. Protein product: CASSFRRNQETQYF. The chain recombines TRBV7-9 with TRBJ2-5; D is ambiguous. Per the germline V gene, CDR1 is SEHNR and CDR2 is FQNEAQ (reference sequence). The CDR3 covers 14 residues. The germline V and J ends were trimmed by 3 bases and 0 bases, with 8 bases remaining between them.

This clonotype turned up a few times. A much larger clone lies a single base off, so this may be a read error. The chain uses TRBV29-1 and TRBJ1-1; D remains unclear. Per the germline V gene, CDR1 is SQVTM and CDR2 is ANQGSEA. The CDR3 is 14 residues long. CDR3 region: CSVEGTRTRGRALF. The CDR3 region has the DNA TGCAGCGTTGAAGGAACTCGCACCCGAGGTCGTGCTCTCTTT. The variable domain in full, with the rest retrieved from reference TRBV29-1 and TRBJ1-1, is SAVISQKPSRDICQRGTSLTIQCQVDSQVTMMFWYRQQPGQSLTLIATANQGSEATYESGFVIDKFPISRPNLTFSTLTVSNMSPEDSSIYLCSVEGTRTRGRALFGQGTRLTVV.

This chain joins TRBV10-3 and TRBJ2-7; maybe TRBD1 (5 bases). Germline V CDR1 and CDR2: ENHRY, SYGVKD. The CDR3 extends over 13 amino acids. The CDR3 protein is CARVTGQGNEQYF. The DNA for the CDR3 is TGTGCTAGAGTTACCGGGCAGGGAAACGAGCAGTACTTC.

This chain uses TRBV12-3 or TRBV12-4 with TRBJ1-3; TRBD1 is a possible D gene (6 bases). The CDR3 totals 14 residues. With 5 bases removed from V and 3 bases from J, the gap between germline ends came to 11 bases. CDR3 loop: CASSTYRDGNTIYF. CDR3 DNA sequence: TGTGCCAGCAGTACGTACAGGGATGGAAACACCATATATTTT.

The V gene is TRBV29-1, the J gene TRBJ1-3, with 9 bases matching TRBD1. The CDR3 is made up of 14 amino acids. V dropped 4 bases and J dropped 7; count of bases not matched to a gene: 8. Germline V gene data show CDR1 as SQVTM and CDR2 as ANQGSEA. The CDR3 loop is CSVVLRQGGNTIYF. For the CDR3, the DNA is TGCAGCGTTGTGCTTCGACAGGGGGGTAACACCATATATTTT.

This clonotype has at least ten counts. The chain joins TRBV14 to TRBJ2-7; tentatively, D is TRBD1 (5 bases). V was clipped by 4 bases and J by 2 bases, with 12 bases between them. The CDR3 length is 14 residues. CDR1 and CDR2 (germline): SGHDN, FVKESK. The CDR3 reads CASSPLRVAYEQYF. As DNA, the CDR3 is TGTGCCAGCAGCCCTCTCAGGGTAGCCTACGAGCAGTACTTC.

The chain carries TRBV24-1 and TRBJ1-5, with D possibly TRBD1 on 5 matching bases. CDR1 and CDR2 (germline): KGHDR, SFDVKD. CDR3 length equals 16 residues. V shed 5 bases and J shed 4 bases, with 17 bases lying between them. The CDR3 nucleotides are TGTGCCACCAGTGCTTCCTTGGGGGGGGGGAATCAGCCCCAGCATTTT. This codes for CATSASLGGGNQPQHF.

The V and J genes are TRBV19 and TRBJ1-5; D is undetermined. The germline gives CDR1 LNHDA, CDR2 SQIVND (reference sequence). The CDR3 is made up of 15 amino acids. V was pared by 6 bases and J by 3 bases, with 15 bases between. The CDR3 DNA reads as TGTGCCAGTAGGCCGAGGCCCTGGAACAATCAGCCCCAGCATTTT. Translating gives CASRPRPWNNQPQHF. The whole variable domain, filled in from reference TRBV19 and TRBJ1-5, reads DGGITQSPKYLFRKEGQNVTLSCEQNLNHDAMYWYRQDPGQGLRLIYYSQIVNDFQKGDIAEGYSVSREKKESFPLTVTSAQKNPTAFYLCASRPRPWNNQPQHFGDGTRLSIL.

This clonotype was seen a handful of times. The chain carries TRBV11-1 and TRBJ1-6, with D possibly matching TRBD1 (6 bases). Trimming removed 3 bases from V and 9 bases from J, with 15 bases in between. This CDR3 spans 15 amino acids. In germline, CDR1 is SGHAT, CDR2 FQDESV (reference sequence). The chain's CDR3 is CASSLDVGAGSPLHF. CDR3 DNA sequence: TGTGCCAGCAGCTTGGACGTGGGGGCAGGTTCACCCCTCCACTTT.

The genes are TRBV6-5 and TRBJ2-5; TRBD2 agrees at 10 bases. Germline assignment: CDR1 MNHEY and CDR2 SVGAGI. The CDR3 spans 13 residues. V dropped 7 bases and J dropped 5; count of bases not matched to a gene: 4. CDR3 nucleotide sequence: TGTGCCAGCACCAGGACTAGCGGTGAGACCCAGTACTTC. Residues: CASTRTSGETQYF.

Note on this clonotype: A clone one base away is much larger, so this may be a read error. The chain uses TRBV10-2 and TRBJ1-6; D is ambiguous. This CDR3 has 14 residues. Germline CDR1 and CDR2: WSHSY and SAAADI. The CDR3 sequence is CTSSQFPVGSPLHF. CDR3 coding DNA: TGCACCAGCAGCCAATTCCCCGTCGGTTCACCCCTCCACTTT.